This is a list of T cell receptor beta chains from one sample in a study of Graves' ophthalmopathy and Graves' hyperthyroidism. TCRdb re-called the multiplex PCR reads through MiXCR, storing one row per CDR3 protein. The table includes 200,000 to 300,000 distinct CDR3 sequences, around 50% detected once. The sequencing input was peripheral blood. Receptors originate from an adult man with Graves' ophthalmopathy. CDR3s include the opening cysteine and the closing phenylalanine or tryptophan. Fields, in order: D gene, V gene, clone size, J gene, CDR3 DNA, CDR3 protein. A D gene is named only where the DNA matches it firmly. Only part of the rows carry a size: once, few, many, or a class if the clone is expanded.

.	TRBV25-1	.	TRBJ2-7	TGTGCCAGCAGTGAATTGGCTGAGGCAGGGAACACCGGGGAGCTGTACTTC	CASSELAEAGNTGELYF
.	TRBV6-5	.	TRBJ1-1	TGTGCCAGCACTGCAGGGTCTATGAACACTGAAGCTTTCTTT	CASTAGSMNTEAFF
.	TRBV29-1	.	TRBJ1-2	TGCAGCGTTGAAGAGGGCGCAGTTTTCTATGGCTACACCTTC	CSVEEGAVFYGYTF
.	TRBV12-3/TRBV12-4	few	TRBJ1-1	TGTGCCAGCAGGGACACCGAGTGGAACACTGAAGCTTTCTTT	CASRDTEWNTEAFF
.	TRBV7-2	.	TRBJ1-3	TGTGCCGGCAGTCGTGACAGCTCTGGAAACACCATATATTTT	CAGSRDSSGNTIYF
.	TRBV27	.	TRBJ1-1	TGTGCCAGCAGTCAAGGGACGTTGAACACTGAAGCTTTCTTT	CASSQGTLNTEAFF
TRBD1	TRBV7-9	few	TRBJ2-7	TGTGCCAGCTGGACTGAAGGGGGCTCCGGCTACGAGCAGTACTTC	CASWTEGGSGYEQYF
.	TRBV5-8	.	TRBJ1-2	TGTGCCAGCAGCCAAGATGCTGGGGGAGAGAGAGGCTACACCTTC	CASSQDAGGERGYTF
.	TRBV12-3/TRBV12-4	.	TRBJ1-2	TGTGCCAGCAGCCAGCGGTCAAACTATGGCTACACCTTC	CASSQRSNYGYTF
.	TRBV6-6	few	TRBJ1-2	TGTGCCGGCCTGAGCGGAGCTAACTATGGCTACACCTTC	CAGLSGANYGYTF
TRBD1	TRBV12-3/TRBV12-4	.	TRBJ1-6	TGTGCCAGCAGCATGGACAGGGGGCGGTTTTCACCCCTCCACTTT	CASSMDRGRFSPLHF
TRBD1	TRBV24-1	few	TRBJ1-3	TGTGCCACCAGTGACGCGACAGGGACGGGAAACACCATATATTTT	CATSDATGTGNTIYF
.	TRBV7-3	.	TRBJ2-5	TGTGCCAGCAGCCGGACTTTAGCGTACCAAGAGACCCAGTACTTC	CASSRTLAYQETQYF
TRBD1	TRBV20-1	many	TRBJ2-2	TGCAGCTCGACAGGGGTACTGACCGGGGAGCTGTTTTTT	CSSTGVLTGELFF
TRBD1	TRBV29-1	.	TRBJ2-5	TGCAGCGTTGTGAGGGTGGCAGGGGGCGTAAATGAGCAGTACTTC	CSVVRVAGGVNEQYF
.	TRBV11-1	.	TRBJ2-7	TGTGCCTGGAGTATTGGGACGGCCTACGAGCAGTACTTC	CAWSIGTAYEQYF
TRBD1	TRBV12-3/TRBV12-4	.	TRBJ1-2	TGTGCCAGCAGTCCCGGGACAGGTTCAACTTACTCTTTCTTC	CASSPGTGSTYSFF
TRBD2	TRBV7-9	.	TRBJ2-5	TGTGCCAGCAGCTCACGGGACCCGGGACTAGCGGGAGAGGAGACCCAGTACTTC	CASSSRDPGLAGEETQYF
.	TRBV2	.	TRBJ1-1	TGTGCCAGCAGTGGGAATGGGGGCCGCACTGAAGCTTTCTTT	CASSGNGGRTEAFF
.	TRBV6-5	few	TRBJ1-1	TGTGCCAGCAGTTACTGGGGGACGGCTATTGGGGTTTTCTTT	CASSYWGTAIGVFF
.	TRBV10-3	many	TRBJ1-2	TGTGCCATCCCAGGTGGAGGCAGCGACTATGGCTACACCTTC	CAIPGGGSDYGYTF
.	TRBV29-1	.	TRBJ1-1	TGCAGCGTTGTTTTAGGCACTGAAGCTTTCTTT	CSVVLGTEAFF
TRBD1	TRBV7-3	.	TRBJ2-5	TGTGCCAGCAGCTCACAGGGGGAATGGGTCGAGACCCAGTACTTC	CASSSQGEWVETQYF
.	TRBV7-9	.	TRBJ1-2	TGTGCCAGCACTGGCAGGGGAAGAGGGTATGGCTACACCTTC	CASTGRGRGYGYTF
.	TRBV9	.	TRBJ2-7	TGTGCCAGCAGTTTATCGCAGGGGAACTACGAGCAGTACTTC	CASSLSQGNYEQYF
TRBD1	TRBV10-3	many	TRBJ1-2	TGTGCCATCAGACCCGGACAGGGTGACTACACCTTC	CAIRPGQGDYTF
TRBD1	TRBV27	.	TRBJ1-2	TGTGCCAGCAGTCAGGGGGCCTTGGCTAACTATGGCTACATCTTC	CASSQGALANYGYIF
TRBD2	TRBV20-1	once	TRBJ2-5	TGCAGTGCTAGAGATGTTAGCGGGCCCGGCCATGTAGAGACCCAGTACTTC	CSARDVSGPGHVETQYF
TRBD1	TRBV20-1	.	TRBJ1-1	TGCAGTGCCATCTCGAGGGGGACAGACACTGAAGCTTTCTTT	CSAISRGTDTEAFF
.	TRBV28	.	TRBJ1-1	TGTGCCAGCAGTTTAGAGTCTAACGTTGAAGCTTTCTTT	CASSLESNVEAFF
.	TRBV29-1	few	TRBJ2-7	TGCAGCGTTGGGCCTATAAAGGGAGAGCAGTACTTC	CSVGPIKGEQYF
.	TRBV10-1	few	TRBJ2-5	TGCGCCAGCAGTGAGGGCGGCAAAGAGACCCAGTACTTC	CASSEGGKETQYF
.	TRBV2	.	TRBJ2-7	TGTGCCAGCAGCAAAGACCCGGACGCCGTCCAGCTAGTCGAGCAGTACTTC	CASSKDPDAVQLVEQYF
.	TRBV10-3	many	TRBJ2-7	TGTGCCATCAGTGGGGTCGGGGGATCCTACGAGCAGTACTTC	CAISGVGGSYEQYF
TRBD1	TRBV6-5	once	TRBJ1-4	TGTGCCAGCAGTTTCGGGACAGGGGGCGAAAAACTGTTTTTT	CASSFGTGGEKLFF
TRBD1	TRBV20-1	.	TRBJ1-5	TGCAGTGCTGAAGAAGGGGGCCAGCCCCAGCATTTT	CSAEEGGQPQHF
TRBD1	TRBV24-1	.	TRBJ1-5	TGTGCCACCAGTGATCAGGGGGCGGGCAATCAGCCCCAGCATTTT	CATSDQGAGNQPQHF
.	TRBV12-3/TRBV12-4	.	TRBJ1-2	TGTGCCAGCAGCCAAGGGTTCAACAGATATGGCTACACCTTC	CASSQGFNRYGYTF
.	TRBV5-1	.	TRBJ2-2	TGCGCCAGCAGCTTGGTGGCGACCCGATCTGCCGGGGAGCTGTTTTTT	CASSLVATRSAGELFF
TRBD2	TRBV7-2	.	TRBJ2-7	TGTGCCAGCAGCAATCGACTAGCGGGTACCCTCTACGAGCAGTACTTC	CASSNRLAGTLYEQYF
.	TRBV9	.	TRBJ2-5	TGTGCCAGCAGTCTGAGCGCCTACCAAGAGACCCAGTACTTC	CASSLSAYQETQYF
.	TRBV29-1	many	TRBJ1-3	TGCAGCATTAAGGACGGACGATCTGGAAACACCATATATTTT	CSIKDGRSGNTIYF
TRBD2	TRBV7-3	.	TRBJ2-7	TGTGCCAGCAGCTTACCCGCGGGAGGCTCCTACGAGCAGTACTTC	CASSLPAGGSYEQYF
TRBD1	TRBV7-8	.	TRBJ2-6	TGTGCCAGCAGCCCCGGACAGGGGGCAATGGCTGGGGCCAACGTCCTGACTTTC	CASSPGQGAMAGANVLTF
.	TRBV29-1	few	TRBJ2-2	TGCAGCGTTGTCCGACAGCCGAACACCGGGGAGCTGTTTTTT	CSVVRQPNTGELFF
.	TRBV7-8	few	TRBJ2-7	TGTGCCAGCAGCTTACGACACGAGGCCTACGAGCAGTACTTC	CASSLRHEAYEQYF